This TCR beta chain was recorded in a study of cytomegalovirus exposure and HLA in healthy donors. Points from the study as a whole: Whilst most TCR sequences proved rare, a subset of public TCRs occurred across many donors.

As regards this clone: Its antigen is unknown.

The PCR made use of 60 Vbeta and 13 Jbeta primers. Profiled with immunoSEQ multiplex PCR; TCRdb holds only in-frame clones, not every one. The data hold roughly 200,000 clones, with roughly 80% observed a single time. The TCR originated in a man under 40 in good health and CMV-seronegative. Material: PBMCs.

The DNA of the CDR3 is TGTGCCAGCAGCCCGGAGGGGCGAGAAACTGAAGCTTTCTTT. This codes for CASSPEGRETEAFF. V gene TRBV4-2 combines with J gene TRBJ1-1; possible D gene TRBD1, 5 bases. The CDR3 totals 14 residues. Germline assignment: CDR1 LGHNA and CDR2 YNFKEQ. V lost 4 bases and J 5 bases, leaving 14 bases between the germline ends.